This TCR beta chain was sequenced for a study of regulatory T cells in long-lasting Graves disease. CDR3 regions were amplified by Arm-PCR using iRepertoire HTBI primers to build TCR beta libraries. TCRdb used MiXCR to reprocess the multiplex PCR reads, holding one entry per CDR3 protein. This sample carries hundreds of thousands of distinct CDR3 sequences, 16% of them seen once, and the ten largest clones take under 20%. This clonotype has a count of ten or more. Time point of the sample: newly diagnosed GD, antithyroid drugs for less than 3 months. PBMC RNA served as the TCR library source. The CDR3 totals 16 residues. CDR1 LGHNT and CDR2 FRNRAP come from the germline V gene. The V and J ends lost 8 bases and 3 bases respectively, with 22 bases between them. This sample was also put to use in a study of T cells in Graves' hyperthyroidism and ophthalmopathy. That report notes: A model using 13 V-J features told ophthalmopathy apart from stable hyperthyroidism.

The source was peripheral blood mononuclear cells (PBMCs), collected at new diagnosis, from a patient treated with antithyroid drugs. This TCR derives from a young woman with Graves disease. The V gene is TRBV12-5, the J gene TRBJ2-5; the D gene could be TRBD1 or TRBD2 (5 bases each). In nucleotides, the CDR3 is TGTGCTAGTTTATCCCGGGGCTCAGATAGAGAAGAGACCCAGTACTTC. Encoded protein: CASLSRGSDREETQYF.